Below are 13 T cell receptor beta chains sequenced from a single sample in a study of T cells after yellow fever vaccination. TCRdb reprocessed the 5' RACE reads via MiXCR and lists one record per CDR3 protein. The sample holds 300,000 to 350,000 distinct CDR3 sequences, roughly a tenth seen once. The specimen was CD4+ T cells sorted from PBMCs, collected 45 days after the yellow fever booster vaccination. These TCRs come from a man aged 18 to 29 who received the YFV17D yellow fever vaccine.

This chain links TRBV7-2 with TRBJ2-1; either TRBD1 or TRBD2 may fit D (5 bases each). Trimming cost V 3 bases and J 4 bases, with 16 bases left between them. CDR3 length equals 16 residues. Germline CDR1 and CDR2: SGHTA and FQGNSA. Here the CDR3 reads CASSLRGRRVYNEQFF. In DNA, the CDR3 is TGTGCCAGCAGCTTGAGGGGACGTCGGGTTTACAATGAGCAGTTCTTC.

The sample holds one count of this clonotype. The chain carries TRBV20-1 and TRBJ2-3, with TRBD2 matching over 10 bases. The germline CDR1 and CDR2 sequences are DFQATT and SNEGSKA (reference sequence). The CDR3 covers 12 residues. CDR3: CMSGGGTDTQYF. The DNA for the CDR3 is TGCATGAGCGGGGGGGGCACAGATACGCAGTATTTT.

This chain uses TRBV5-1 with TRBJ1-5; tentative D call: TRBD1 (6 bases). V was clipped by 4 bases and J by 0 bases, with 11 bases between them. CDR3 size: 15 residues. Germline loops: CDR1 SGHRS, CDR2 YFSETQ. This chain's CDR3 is CASSLAGASNQPQHF. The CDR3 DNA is TGCGCCAGCAGCCTCGCAGGGGCTAGCAATCAGCCCCAGCATTTT.

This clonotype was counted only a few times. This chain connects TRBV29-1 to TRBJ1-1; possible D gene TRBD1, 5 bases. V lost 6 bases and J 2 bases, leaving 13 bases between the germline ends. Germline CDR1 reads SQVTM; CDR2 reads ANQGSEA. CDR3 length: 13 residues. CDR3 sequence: CSVRGRLNTEAFF. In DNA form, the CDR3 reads TGCAGCGTGAGGGGACGGCTTAACACTGAAGCTTTCTTT.

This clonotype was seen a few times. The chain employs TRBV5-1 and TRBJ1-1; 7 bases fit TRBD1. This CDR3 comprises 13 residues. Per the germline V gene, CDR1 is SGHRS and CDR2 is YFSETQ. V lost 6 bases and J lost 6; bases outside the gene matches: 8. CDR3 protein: CASTRLQGSEAFF. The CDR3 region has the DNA TGCGCCAGCACCCGTCTACAGGGGTCTGAAGCTTTCTTT.

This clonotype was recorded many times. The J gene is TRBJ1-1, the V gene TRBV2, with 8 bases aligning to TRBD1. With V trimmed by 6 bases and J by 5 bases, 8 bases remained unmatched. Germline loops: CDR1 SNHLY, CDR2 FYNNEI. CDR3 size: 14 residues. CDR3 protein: CASRLETGETEAFF. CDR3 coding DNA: TGTGCCAGCAGATTAGAGACAGGGGAGACTGAAGCTTTCTTT.

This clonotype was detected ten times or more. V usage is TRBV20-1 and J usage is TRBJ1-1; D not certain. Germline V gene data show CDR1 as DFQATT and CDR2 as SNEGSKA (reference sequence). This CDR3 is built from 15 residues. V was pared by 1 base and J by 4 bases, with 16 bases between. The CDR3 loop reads CSARVYQVLTTEAFF. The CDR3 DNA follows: TGCAGTGCTAGAGTTTATCAAGTCCTAACCACTGAAGCTTTCTTT.

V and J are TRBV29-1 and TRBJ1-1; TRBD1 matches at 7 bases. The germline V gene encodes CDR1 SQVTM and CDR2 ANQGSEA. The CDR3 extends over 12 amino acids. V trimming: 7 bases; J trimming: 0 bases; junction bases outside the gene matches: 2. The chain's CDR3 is CSGGQMNTEAFF. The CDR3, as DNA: TGCAGCGGGGGACAGATGAACACTGAAGCTTTCTTT.

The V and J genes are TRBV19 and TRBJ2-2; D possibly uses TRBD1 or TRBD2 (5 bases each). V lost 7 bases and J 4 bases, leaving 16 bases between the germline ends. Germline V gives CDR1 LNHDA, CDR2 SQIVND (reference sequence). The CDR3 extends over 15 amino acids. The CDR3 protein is CASIRDGLSTGELFF. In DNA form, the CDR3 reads TGTGCCAGTATTCGGGACGGATTATCCACCGGGGAGCTGTTTTTT.

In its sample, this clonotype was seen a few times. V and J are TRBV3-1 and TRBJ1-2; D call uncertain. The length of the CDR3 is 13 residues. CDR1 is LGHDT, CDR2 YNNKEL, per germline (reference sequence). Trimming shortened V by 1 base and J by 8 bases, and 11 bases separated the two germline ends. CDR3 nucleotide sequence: TGTGCCAGCAGCCAAGGGCAGCTGCTCGGCTACACCTTC. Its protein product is CASSQGQLLGYTF. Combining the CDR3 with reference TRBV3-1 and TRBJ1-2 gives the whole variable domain DTAVSQTPKYLVTQMGNDKSIKCEQNLGHDTMYWYKQDSKKFLKIMFSYNNKELIINETVPNRFSPKSPDKAHLNLHINSLELGDSAVYFCASSQGQLLGYTFGSGTRLTVV.

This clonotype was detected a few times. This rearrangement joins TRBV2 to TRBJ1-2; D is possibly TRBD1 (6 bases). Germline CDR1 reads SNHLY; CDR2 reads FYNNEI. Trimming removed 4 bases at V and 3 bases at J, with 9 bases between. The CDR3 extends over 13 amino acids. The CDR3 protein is CASSAEGDYGYTF. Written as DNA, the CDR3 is TGTGCCAGCAGTGCTGAGGGGGACTATGGCTACACCTTC.

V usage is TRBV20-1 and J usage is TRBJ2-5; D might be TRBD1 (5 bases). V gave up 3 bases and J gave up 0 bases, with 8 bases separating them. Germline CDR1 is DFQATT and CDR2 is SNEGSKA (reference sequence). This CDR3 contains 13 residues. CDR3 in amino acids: CSASYRHQETQYF. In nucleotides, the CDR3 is TGCAGTGCTAGTTACAGGCACCAAGAGACCCAGTACTTC.

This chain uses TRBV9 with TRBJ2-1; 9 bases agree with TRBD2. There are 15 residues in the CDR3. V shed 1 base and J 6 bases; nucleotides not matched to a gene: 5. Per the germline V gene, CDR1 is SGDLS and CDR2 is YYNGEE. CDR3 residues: CASSVLAGFTNEQFF. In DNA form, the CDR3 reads TGTGCCAGCAGCGTACTAGCGGGGTTCACCAATGAGCAGTTCTTC.